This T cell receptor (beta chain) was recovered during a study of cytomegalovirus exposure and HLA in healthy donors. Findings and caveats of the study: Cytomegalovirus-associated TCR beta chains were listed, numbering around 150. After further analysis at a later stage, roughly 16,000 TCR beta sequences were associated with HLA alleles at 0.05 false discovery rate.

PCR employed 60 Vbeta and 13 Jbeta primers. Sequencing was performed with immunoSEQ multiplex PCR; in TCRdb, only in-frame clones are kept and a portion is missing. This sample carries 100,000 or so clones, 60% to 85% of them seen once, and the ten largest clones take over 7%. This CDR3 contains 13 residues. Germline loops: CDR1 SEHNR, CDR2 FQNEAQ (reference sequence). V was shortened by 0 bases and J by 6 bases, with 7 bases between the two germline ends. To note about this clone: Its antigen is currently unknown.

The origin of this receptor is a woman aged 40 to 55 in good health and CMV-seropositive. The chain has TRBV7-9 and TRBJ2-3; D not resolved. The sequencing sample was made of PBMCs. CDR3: CASSLALIDTQYF. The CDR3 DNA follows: TGTGCCAGCAGCTTAGCCCTAATTGATACGCAGTATTTT.